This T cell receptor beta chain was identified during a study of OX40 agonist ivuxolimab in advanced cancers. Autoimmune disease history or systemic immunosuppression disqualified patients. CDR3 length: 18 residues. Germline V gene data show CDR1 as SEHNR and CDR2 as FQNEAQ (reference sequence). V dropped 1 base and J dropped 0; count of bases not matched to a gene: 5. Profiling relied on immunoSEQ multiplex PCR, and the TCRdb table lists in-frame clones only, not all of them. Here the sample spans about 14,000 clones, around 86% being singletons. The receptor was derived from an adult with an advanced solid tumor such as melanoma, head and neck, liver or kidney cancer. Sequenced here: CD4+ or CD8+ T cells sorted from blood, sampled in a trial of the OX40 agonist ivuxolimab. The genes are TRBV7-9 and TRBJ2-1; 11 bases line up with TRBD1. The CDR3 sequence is CASSLVFGTGGSYNEQFF. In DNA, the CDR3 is TGTGCCAGCAGCTTAGTCTTCGGGACAGGGGGCTCCTACAATGAGCAGTTCTTC.